This T cell receptor (beta chain) was sequenced during a study of cytomegalovirus exposure and HLA in healthy donors (dated by TCRdb to 2016 to 2017). With regard to the full study: An earlier analysis of 587 of the donors reported 276 Gb of sequence data and around 120 million unique TCR beta sequences obtained from around 190 million T cells. An early release that covered fewer than 800 HLA-typed donors contained approximately 300 gigabases of sequencing data and 70 million to 100 million unique TCR sequences. Of the roughly 400 genotyped donors, 80% to 90% were placed in the genetic ancestry cluster associated with self-reported Caucasian donors. The aim of the study was to test whether cataloging public T cell receptors could identify signatures of past pathogen exposure. The study used immunosequencing to profile the T cell repertoires of about 670 subjects and linked those repertoires to cytomegalovirus serostatus. A separate validation cohort of roughly 130 different subjects was used in addition to the roughly 670-subject first cohort. To predict cytomegalovirus infection status, the study brought together high-throughput TCR immunosequencing, statistical association of individual TCRs with disease status, and machine learning. In a later analysis, previously published TCR beta repertoires from about 670 donors were re-analyzed and high-resolution HLA genotyping was added so that TCR occurrence patterns could be studied. The later analysis used no new phenotypic data to find candidate immune exposures, relying instead on TCR beta sequences and their occurrence across donors. An earlier analysis of several hundred of the donors applied high-throughput TCR beta sequencing to assess whether each TCR beta V gene segment acted as functional or pseudogenic. Donor age, sex, ethnicity and CMV serostatus were collected together with the repertoire data. Genome-wide SNP genotypes for about 65% of the 666 donors were used in a later genetic analysis, which treated that subset as a discovery cohort. All discovery cohort repertoires had been generated on a single sequencing platform. HLA typing included class I and class II loci at four-digit resolution. Typing coverage differed by locus: A, B, C, DRB1 and DQB1 were typed in about 620-640 donors, DQA1 in approximately 520, DPA1 in approximately 610, and DPB1 in just under 490. Four or five DR-DQ haplotypes were handled as single units for association and clustering because linkage in the cohort was strong. Across around 400 genotyped donors of the cohort, an average of about 240,000 unique TCR beta nucleotide sequences per donor were sequenced, and roughly 17% of those sequences were non-productive.

Study-level results and caveats: The classifier was reported to diagnose cytomegalovirus status with high specificity and sensitivity in both the original cohort and the validation cohort. In a later analysis, 15,000 to 20,000 TCR beta sequences were associated with specific HLA alleles at a false discovery rate of 0.05. In a later analysis, HLA-associated TCR beta chains showed more clonal expansion and lower generation probabilities than non-associated chains that were equally common. According to a later analysis, parvovirus B19, influenza, CMV and Epstein-Barr virus appeared linked to several top co-occurrence clusters. The presence/absence analyses assumed that sequencing depth was roughly uniform across donors, and that assumption may not be true. An association between a missense DCLRE1C variant and V-gene and J-gene trimming of TCR beta chains was found in a later genetic analysis and replicated in an independent cohort. In a later analysis, the rate of TCR association differed among HLA loci, with DRB1 alleles having the most associated TCRs and HLA-C alleles having the fewest. A few of the identified cytomegalovirus-associated TCR beta chains were confirmed in vitro to be specific for cytomegalovirus antigens. Most TCR sequences were seen in very few donors, while some public TCRs were found in many individuals. HLA typing was unavailable for some donors at each locus, so association tests used only the typed subset. The sequencing pipeline was judged likely to have produced a cluster of highly shared sequence variants as a technical artifact. A later analysis found that most CMV-associated TCR beta chains appeared HLA-restricted, with HLA associations seemingly driven largely by CMV exposure. In an earlier analysis of about 600 of the donors, most TCR beta V segments appeared in productive rearrangements about 87% or about 30% of the time, broadly matching IMGT annotations. The authors suggested that the approach could potentially be generalized to other disease states and immunological phenotypes. A further reported finding was that TCR beta sequences accurately predicted the HLA-A and HLA-B alleles for most subjects in the first cohort. Because the 87-base-pair reads could not distinguish some IMGT-functional V segments, including TRBV6-2 and TRBV6-3, those segments were excluded. Compared with the roughly 700-donor mean, donors in an Asian-associated ancestry cluster had fewer N-insertions in productive TCRs, according to a later genetic analysis. In the study, approximately 160 TCR beta chains were listed as associated with cytomegalovirus. Fewer than 20 rarely observed V segments, including chromosome 9 orphons, were excluded from the earlier analysis of approximately 500 of the donors because counts were too low. The cohort was sequenced for TCR beta chains only, and without alpha or paired-chain data the features that could be detected were limited. Assigning TCR associations to individual alleles was difficult when HLA alleles, especially DR and DQ, strongly co-occurred. Linkage disequilibrium might explain the correlated functional status among segregating V segments, but an unknown experimental factor could not be excluded. The only immune exposure information available for the cohort was CMV serostatus.

From V the trimming removes 4 bases and from J it removes 4 bases, while the gene matches leave 5 bases of the junction unaccounted for. There are 14 amino acids in the CDR3, from cysteine to phenylalanine inclusive. The kept DNA is CDR3 alone, 42 bases in frame from the first base. The germline V gene (reference sequence) supplies CDR1 SGHAT and CDR2 FQDESV. The cohort was made up of roughly 670 healthy bone marrow donors. Cohort members were all nominally healthy when sampled, although unrecorded immune exposures were likely present. The donor was CMV seropositive and was included in the group of almost 300 seropositive cohort members. A peripheral blood sample was provided by each donor, and peripheral blood mononuclear cells were used for TCR beta sequencing. The Qiagen DNeasy Blood Extraction Kit was used to extract genomic DNA from the blood cell samples. Note on this clone: The target of this receptor is not known. No per-base quality is available; no much larger clone lies one base away.

Libraries were prepared through the immunoSEQ multiplex PCR assay. For the multiplex PCR, a mixture combining 60 forward primers for TCR Vbeta segments and 13 reverse primers for TCR Jbeta segments was used. The CDR3 region of rearranged TCR beta genes was amplified from genomic DNA by a multiplex PCR assay. Amplified TCR beta libraries were sequenced as 87-base-pair reads on the Illumina HiSeq System. The authors' pipeline ran thus. A later analysis counted approximately 84 million unique TCR beta chains across the 670 or so repertoires, and some 11 million of these chains were shared by at least two donors. Raw reads were error-corrected and collapsed into unique sequences with a nearest-neighbor algorithm that merged closely related sequences to remove PCR and sequencing errors. Alignment of CDR3 sequences to IMGT reference sequences was used to assign V, D and J gene segments. For a sequence to be retained, a match of at least six nucleotides to both a V gene segment and a J gene segment was required. A rearrangement counted as productive if the CDR3 had no stop codons and remained in frame with V and J, and every other rearrangement counted as non-productive. Following IMGT convention, CDR3 was defined as the stretch from the second conserved V-encoded cysteine to the conserved J-encoded phenylalanine. In an earlier analysis of around 540 of the donors, sequences lacking an unambiguous match to a single V gene segment were excluded. In an earlier analysis of some 590 of the donors, V segments were called functional above 56.7% productive rearrangements and were called segregating when the between-donor standard deviation exceeded 5%. A statistical classification framework was built to diagnose cytomegalovirus status from the catalog of TCR beta chain sequences. V and J gene assignment, in a later analysis, came from comparing TCR nucleotide sequences with IMGT/GENE-DB human TR gene sequences. Using the TCRdist pipeline, a later analysis assigned CDR3 sequences along with most-parsimonious VDJ recombination scenarios. In a later analysis, each TCR beta chain was defined by its CDR3 amino acid sequence together with its V-gene family, and reads lacking a unique V-gene family were excluded. In a later analysis, 550 to 650 highly shared, low-generation-probability nucleotide sequences were removed to address suspected cross-contamination and a sequencing artifact. In a later analysis, a clonal expansion index for each public chain was calculated from normalized within-repertoire ranks of inferred template counts. Generation probabilities in a later analysis came from a VDJ recombination model fitted to out-of-frame rearrangements, and those results were checked against IGoR. In a later analysis, hypergeometric tests were used to score TCR-TCR, TCR-HLA and TCR-CMV co-occurrence, with a repertoire-size bias correction applied to TCR pairs. To estimate false discovery rates, a later analysis permuted the HLA or CMV assignments 20 times. A later analysis grouped co-occurring TCRs with DBSCAN, adding TCRdist sequence similarity when clustering within HLA-allele-positive subsets. Repertoires with fewer than 30,000 or more than 120,000 public chains, plus five repertoires with anomalous nucleotide sharing, were excluded from co-occurrence clustering. TCRdb mirrors the immuneACCESS table, restricted to in-frame sequences. Some clones are absent from its copies; in checked studies, under half trace to an unresolved V gene, and the reason for the others is unknown. V, J and clone size derive from that table, while D and trimming were established from the DNA sequence. The sample profile shows more than 150,000 clones; 80% to 90% of them were found once. Jointly, the top ten make up about 10% of the sample.

Recombination joined TRBV11-1 with TRBJ2-5, with 8 bases aligning to TRBD1. The specimen was PBMCs. This receptor was taken from a man between 18 and 35 years old in good health and CMV-seropositive. The base sequence is TGTGCCAGCAGCTCGGGACAGGCACGAGAGACCCAGTACTTC. The encoded protein is CASSSGQARETQYF.